The 23 T cell receptor beta chains below were found in one sample sequenced in a study of blood T cell repertoires in COVID-19. The repertoire was sequenced with immunoSEQ multiplex PCR; TCRdb's copy has only in-frame clones and lacks some. The table shows 490,000 or so clones, with 85% to 90% occurring only once. Sequencing used PBMCs or T cells enriched from blood (not recorded which). These receptors were taken from a woman aged 40 to 55 who had recovered from COVID-19.

The CDR3 loop reads CATTRGQELAWYGYTF. CDR3 bases: TGTGCCACCACTCGAGGACAGGAGCTGGCCTGGTATGGCTACACCTTC. The genes are TRBV24-1 and TRBJ1-2; 7 bases fit TRBD1. V shed 8 bases, J shed 5 bases, and the junction held 16 bases outside the gene matches. The CDR3 is 16 residues long. The germline gives CDR1 KGHDR, CDR2 SFDVKD.

The CDR3 DNA sequence: TGTGCCAGCTCACCGGGGAGGGAAAGCACTGAAGCTTTCTTT. It encodes CASSPGRESTEAFF. The genes are TRBV18 and TRBJ1-1; D ambiguous. Germline assignment: CDR1 KGHSH and CDR2 LQKENI. This CDR3 is built from 14 residues. Between the trimmed V and J ends, which lost 3 bases and 4 bases, there was a span of 12 bases.

This chain connects TRBV7-2 to TRBJ2-5, with 13 nucleotides matching TRBD2. Germline assignment: CDR1 SGHTA and CDR2 FQGNSA. J was trimmed by 5 bases and V by 10 bases; bases with no gene match: 10. The CDR3 extends over 15 amino acids. The CDR3, as DNA: TGTGCCACCGGGACTAGCGGGGTGGGGGGCGAGACCCAGTACTTC. Translation gives CATGTSGVGGETQYF.

This sequence joins TRBV7-2 and TRBJ2-7; 9 bases match TRBD2. CDR3 length: 14 amino acids. The V gene end was trimmed by 5 bases and the J gene end by 9 bases; junction bases not matched to a gene: 11. Per germline, CDR1 SGHTA and CDR2 FQGNSA. In DNA, the CDR3 is TGTGCCAGCAGCCCGCCGGGACTAGCTCGCGGGCAGTACTTC. This encodes CASSPPGLARGQYF.

The gene calls are TRBV29-1 and TRBJ1-2, with 10 bases that match TRBD1. Germline V CDR1 and CDR2: SQVTM, ANQGSEA. The CDR3 is 13 residues long. V lost 6 bases, J lost 6 bases, and 7 bases stayed unmatched. The CDR3 coding sequence is TGCAGCGTGGGGACAGGGGTTGGGGATGGCTACACCTTC. Translating gives CSVGTGVGDGYTF.

CDR3 sequence reads: CASSLEDRGIYEQYF. DNA for the CDR3: TGTGCCAGCAGCTTAGAGGACAGGGGGATTTACGAGCAGTACTTC. The chain recombines TRBV11-2 with TRBJ2-7, with 10 bases lining up with TRBD1. CDR1 and CDR2 from the germline V gene are SGHAT and FQNNGV. CDR3 length: 15 amino acids. Trimming removed 0 bases from V and 4 bases from J; junction bases left unmatched: 3. Drawing the rest from reference TRBV11-2 and TRBJ2-7, the complete variable domain is EAGVAQSPRYKIIEKRQSVAFWCNPISGHATLYWYQQILGQGPKLLIQFQNNGVVDDSQLPKDRFSAERLKGVDSTLKIQPAKLEDSAVYLCASSLEDRGIYEQYFGPGTRLTVT.

The CDR3 DNA reads TGTGCCAGCAGCTTAGGGGGGTTGCGGGGCTACTATGGCTACACCTTC. Its protein product is CASSLGGLRGYYGYTF. The V call is TRBV7-9, the J call TRBJ1-2; possible D gene TRBD1, 5 bases. The V gene's germline CDR1 is SEHNR and CDR2 FQNEAQ (reference sequence). The CDR3 sequence is 16 residues long. V was clipped by 1 base and J by 3 bases, with 15 bases between them.

V gene TRBV7-9 combines with J gene TRBJ2-3, with 10 bases lining up with TRBD1. Trimming at V came to 1 base and at J to 6 bases, leaving 7 bases not matched to a gene. The length of the CDR3 is 16 residues. Looked up from germline, CDR1 is SEHNR and CDR2 is FQNEAQ (reference sequence). The DNA of the CDR3 is TGTGCCAGCAGCTTAGGGGGGACAGGGGTAGGGGATACGCAGTATTTT. It yields the protein CASSLGGTGVGDTQYF.

V is TRBV5-4 and J is TRBJ2-3; maybe TRBD1 (6 bases). The germline CDR1 and CDR2 sequences are SGHNT and YYREEE (reference sequence). Trimming took 3 bases from V and 6 from J, leaving 11 bases between them. The CDR3 is 13 residues long. Written as DNA, the CDR3 is TGTGCCAGCAGCTGGAACAGGGAGGATACGCAGTATTTT. Amino acids: CASSWNREDTQYF.

This clone was recorded only once. J is TRBJ2-1 and V is TRBV5-4, with unresolved D. From germline, CDR1 is SGHNT and CDR2 YYREEE (reference sequence). There are 14 residues in the CDR3. V lost 1 base, J lost 5 bases, and 10 bases lay in between. The DNA for the CDR3 is TGTGCCAGCAGCTTGTACTTTTTGGACAATGAGCAGTTCTTC. Amino acids: CASSLYFLDNEQFF. The complete variable domain, with remaining parts taken from reference TRBV5-4 and TRBJ2-1, reads ETGVTQSPTHLIKTRGQQVTLRCSSQSGHNTVSWYQQALGQGPQFIFQYYREEENGRGNFPPRFSGLQFPNYSSELNVNALELDDSALYLCASSLYFLDNEQFFGPGTRLTVL.

This chain uses TRBV10-1 with TRBJ2-5; tentative D call: TRBD2 (6 bases). This CDR3 is built from 13 residues. Germline V gives CDR1 WNHNN, CDR2 SYGVQD (reference sequence). V lost 7 bases and J lost 7, with 16 bases in between. The CDR3 here is CASMERNGGTQYF. As DNA, the CDR3 is TGCGCCAGCATGGAGCGGAACGGGGGGACCCAGTACTTC.

This clone was counted a single time. This chain links TRBV5-1 with TRBJ1-1; TRBD1 agrees at 7 bases. Looked up from germline, CDR1 is SGHRS and CDR2 is YFSETQ. V shed 4 bases and J 3 bases; nucleotides not matched to a gene: 15. The CDR3 consists of 17 residues. In DNA, the CDR3 is TGCGCCAGCAGCAGGGGGGACAGCCTTCGGGACGACACTGAAGCTTTCTTT. Its protein product is CASSRGDSLRDDTEAFF.

This chain uses TRBV2 with TRBJ2-1, with 7 bases identical to TRBD2. The CDR3 contains 16 residues. Germline CDR1 SNHLY, CDR2 FYNNEI. V lost 3 bases and J lost 8; bases outside the gene matches: 13. The CDR3 protein is CASSELGGSSDHEQFF. For the CDR3, the DNA is TGTGCCAGCAGTGAGTTGGGAGGGAGTTCGGATCATGAGCAGTTCTTC.

V and J are TRBV6-2 or TRBV6-3 and TRBJ1-1; TRBD1 might be the D (6 bases). The CDR3 is 16 amino acids. V shed 2 bases and J shed 0 bases, with 13 bases lying between them. CDR1 and CDR2 from the germline V gene are MNHEY and SVGEGT. DNA for the CDR3: TGTGCCAGCAGTTACCCTCCGCAGGGGATGAACACTGAAGCTTTCTTT. This codes for CASSYPPQGMNTEAFF.

The chain combines TRBV27 with TRBJ1-1; 9 nucleotides line up with TRBD1. This CDR3 is 15 amino acids long. The V gene's germline CDR1 is MNHEY and CDR2 SMNVEV (reference sequence). With V trimmed by 5 bases and J by 5 bases, 9 bases remained unmatched. CDR3 sequence: CASSLGQGWRTEAFF. CDR3 sequence (DNA): TGTGCCAGCAGTCTAGGACAGGGGTGGCGTACTGAAGCTTTCTTT.

This chain links TRBV4-1 with TRBJ1-2, with D uncertain. V was shortened by 0 bases and J by 3 bases, with 11 bases between the two germline ends. The CDR3 is made up of 15 amino acids. CDR1 MGHRA and CDR2 YSYEKL come from the germline V gene. The CDR3, as DNA: TGCGCCAGCAGCCAAGATCAAACAGCCTACTATGGCTACACCTTC. This sequence encodes CASSQDQTAYYGYTF.

The chain uses TRBV9 and TRBJ1-5; D is unresolved. V shed 0 bases and J shed 9 bases, with 13 bases lying between them. The CDR3 has 14 amino acids. The germline CDR1 and CDR2 sequences are SGDLS and YYNGEE. Here the CDR3 reads CASSVGPTAGPQHF. DNA of the CDR3: TGTGCCAGCAGCGTAGGACCAACTGCGGGGCCCCAGCATTTT.

The J gene is TRBJ2-7, the V gene TRBV19; D may be TRBD2 (5 bases). CDR3 length: 13 amino acids. Germline V gene lookup returns CDR1 LNHDA and CDR2 SQIVND (reference sequence). V was shortened by 2 bases and J by 3 bases, with 8 bases between the two germline ends. DNA of the CDR3: TGTGCCAGTAGTATAAACGGGAACTACGAGCAGTACTTC. Protein product: CASSINGNYEQYF. The full variable domain, rest sourced from reference TRBV19 and TRBJ2-7, is DGGITQSPKYLFRKEGQNVTLSCEQNLNHDAMYWYRQDPGQGLRLIYYSQIVNDFQKGDIAEGYSVSREKKESFPLTVTSAQKNPTAFYLCASSINGNYEQYFGPGTRLTVT.

The chain links TRBV5-4 to TRBJ2-7, with D hard to call. Germline assignment: CDR1 SGHNT and CDR2 YYREEE (reference sequence). This CDR3 is 13 amino acids long. Trimming took 3 bases from V and 5 from J, leaving 12 bases between them. The CDR3 DNA follows: TGTGCCAGCAGCTGGGCCCCTATGAACGAGCAGTACTTC. Translating it yields CASSWAPMNEQYF.

The rearrangement links TRBV11-3 to TRBJ2-7; 12 bases match TRBD1. This CDR3 is 15 amino acids long. V lost 3 bases to trimming and J lost 4 bases; unmatched junction nucleotides: 4. Germline V gene data show CDR1 as SGHNT and CDR2 as YENEEA. This chain's CDR3 is CASSFPGQGAYEQYF. DNA for the CDR3: TGTGCCAGCAGCTTCCCGGGACAGGGGGCTTACGAGCAGTACTTC.

V and J are TRBV9 and TRBJ2-5, with 8 bases matching TRBD1. This CDR3 has 15 residues. Germline V gives CDR1 SGDLS, CDR2 YYNGEE. V lost 4 bases to trimming and J lost 5 bases; unmatched junction nucleotides: 10. The CDR3: CASSPRDRSWETQYF. The CDR3 DNA reads TGTGCCAGCAGCCCACGGGACAGGTCTTGGGAGACCCAGTACTTC.

The chain links TRBV2 to TRBJ2-7, with 10 bases fitting TRBD1. V shed 5 bases and J 5 bases; nucleotides not matched to a gene: 6. Germline CDR1 reads SNHLY; CDR2 reads FYNNEI. The CDR3 covers 14 residues. The CDR3 DNA reads TGTGCCAGCAGTCCCGGGACAGGGGAGAACGAGCAGTACTTC. It specifies CASSPGTGENEQYF. Together with reference TRBV2 and TRBJ2-7, the CDR3 gives the full variable domain: EPEVTQTPSHQVTQMGQEVILRCVPISNHLYFYWYRQILGQKVEFLVSFYNNEISEKSEIFDDQFSVERPDGSNFTLKIRSTKLEDSAMYFCASSPGTGENEQYFGPGTRLTVT.

The rearrangement uses TRBV5-4 and TRBJ2-1; 12 bases match TRBD2. CDR3 size: 15 residues. V dropped 5 bases and J dropped 5; count of bases not matched to a gene: 5. Germline V gene lookup returns CDR1 SGHNT and CDR2 YYREEE (reference sequence). The CDR3 spells CASSTSGRINNEQFF. The CDR3 nucleotides are TGTGCCAGCAGTACTAGCGGGAGGATCAACAATGAGCAGTTCTTC.